These 24 T cell receptor beta chains were all obtained from the same sample, sequenced in a study of blood T cell repertoires in COVID-19. TCRdb's copy holds only in-frame clones and misses some; the assay was immunoSEQ multiplex PCR. The sample includes hundreds of thousands of clones, about nine tenths of them seen just once. Sample: peripheral blood. These receptors all stem from a woman aged 50 to 60 with COVID-19, enrolled during active disease.

The chain employs TRBV25-1 and TRBJ2-1, with 15 bases that match TRBD2. Losses at the gene ends were 8 bases for V and 9 bases for J; bases not matched to a gene: 2. Germline V CDR1 and CDR2: MGHDK, SYGVNS. This CDR3 has 13 residues. The DNA of the CDR3 is TGTGCCAGCGGACTAGCGGGAGGGGGTGAGCAGTTCTTC. Protein sequence: CASGLAGGGEQFF.

The chain recombines TRBV11-3 with TRBJ2-1; 8 bases align to TRBD1. This CDR3 is 19 amino acids long. V was pared by 0 bases and J by 2 bases, with 12 bases of the junction left unmatched. In germline, CDR1 is SGHNT, CDR2 YENEEA. The CDR3 bases are TGTGCCAGCAGCTTAGATCGGGGCGTTGCAGGGGGCGCCTACAATGAGCAGTTCTTC. Protein: CASSLDRGVAGGAYNEQFF.

At least ten counts were recorded for this clone. The V gene is TRBV5-6, the J gene TRBJ1-5, with 8 bases lining up with TRBD1. The CDR3 covers 16 residues. CDR1 and CDR2 (germline): SGHDT, YYEEEE. The V segment lost 5 bases and the J segment 4 bases; nucleotides outside the gene matches: 11. CDR3 amino acids: CASRSGQGGGNQPQHF. The CDR3 DNA follows: TGTGCCAGCAGATCCGGACAGGGAGGAGGAAATCAGCCCCAGCATTTT.

The gene calls are TRBV6-5 and TRBJ2-2; D is undetermined. V lost 0 bases to trimming and J lost 2 bases, with 10 bases between them. Germline CDR1 reads MNHEY; CDR2 reads SVGAGI. The CDR3 is 16 residues long. CDR3 sequence: CASSYSIYHNTGELFF. Written as DNA, the CDR3 is TGTGCCAGCAGTTACTCGATCTACCACAACACCGGGGAGCTGTTTTTT.

The chain uses TRBV7-3 and TRBJ2-6; D call uncertain. This CDR3 has 17 amino acids. V lost 1 base and J 1 base, leaving 11 bases between the germline ends. CDR1 is SGHTA and CDR2 is FQGTGA in the germline V gene. CDR3 in amino acids: CASSLIGIGSGANVLTF. CDR3 coding DNA: TGTGCCAGCAGCTTAATAGGTATCGGGTCTGGGGCCAACGTCCTGACTTTC.

The rearrangement links TRBV5-6 to TRBJ1-1; a possible D gene is TRBD1 (5 bases). V was clipped by 0 bases and J by 12 bases, with 9 bases between them. This CDR3 is built from 11 residues. Germline V lookup: CDR1 SGHDT, CDR2 YYEEEE. CDR3 protein: CASSLEGVPFF. The CDR3 region has the DNA TGTGCCAGCAGCTTGGAAGGGGTTCCTTTCTTT. The whole variable domain, filled in from reference TRBV5-6 and TRBJ1-1, reads DAGVTQSPTHLIKTRGQQVTLRCSPKSGHDTVSWYQQALGQGPQFIFQYYEEEERQRGNFPDRFSGHQFPNYSSELNVNALLLGDSALYLCASSLEGVPFFGQGTRLTVV.

V is TRBV5-1 and J is TRBJ2-7; perhaps TRBD2 as D (6 bases). Trimming left V 4 bases short and J 4 bases short, with 9 bases between. CDR1 and CDR2 (germline): SGHRS, YFSETQ. The CDR3 has 12 residues. The CDR3 is CASSAGLYEQYF. In nucleotides, the CDR3 is TGCGCCAGCAGCGCGGGACTTTACGAGCAGTACTTC.

The chain employs TRBV7-8 and TRBJ2-1; 9 bases map to TRBD2. Germline CDR1 reads SGHVS; CDR2 reads FQNEAQ. V lost 5 bases and J lost 6; bases outside the gene matches: 8. This CDR3 spans 15 amino acids. The CDR3 coding sequence is TGTGCCAGCAGCCGTCCTAGCGGGATTGTCAATGAGCAGTTCTTC. Amino acids: CASSRPSGIVNEQFF.

The rearrangement joins TRBV7-2 to TRBJ2-5, with 9 bases aligning to TRBD2. The CDR3 length is 14 residues. Losses at the gene ends were 4 bases for V and 5 bases for J; bases not matched to a gene: 5. From germline, CDR1 is SGHTA and CDR2 FQGNSA. CDR3 in amino acids: CASSSWTSEETQYF. The CDR3 DNA reads as TGTGCCAGCAGCTCATGGACTAGCGAGGAGACCCAGTACTTC. Complete variable domain (other parts from reference TRBV7-2 and TRBJ2-5): GAGVSQSPSNKVTEKGKDVELRCDPISGHTALYWYRQSLGQGLEFLIYFQGNSAPDKSGLPSDRFSAERTGGSVSTLTIQRTQQEDSAVYLCASSSWTSEETQYFGPGTRLLVL.

The chain recombines TRBV4-2 with TRBJ2-7, with TRBD2 matching over 7 bases. The germline V gene has CDR1 LGHNA and CDR2 YNFKEQ. The CDR3 length is 15 residues. V shed 1 base, J shed 3 bases, and the junction held 6 bases outside the gene matches. The CDR3 region is CASSQGREGFYEQYF. As DNA, the CDR3 is TGTGCCAGCAGCCAAGGCAGGGAGGGGTTCTACGAGCAGTACTTC.

This chain connects TRBV7-2 to TRBJ2-5; 7 positions match TRBD1. Losses at the gene ends were 0 bases for V and 4 bases for J; bases not matched to a gene: 11. Germline-derived CDR1 and CDR2 are SGHTA and FQGNSA. This CDR3 spans 17 amino acids. CDR3 sequence: CASSLAGSGQRGETQYF. CDR3 in DNA: TGTGCCAGCAGCTTAGCTGGTTCGGGACAGCGAGGAGAGACCCAGTACTTC.

The genes are TRBV14 and TRBJ2-7, with 7 nucleotides matching TRBD1. The germline V gene has CDR1 SGHDN and CDR2 FVKESK. The V and J ends lost 3 bases and 7 bases, in that order; junction bases with no gene match: 15. The CDR3 has 16 amino acids. The CDR3 sequence is CASSHSRDRVVGEQYF. Written as DNA, the CDR3 is TGTGCCAGCAGCCATTCTCGAGACAGGGTAGTAGGAGAGCAGTACTTC.

The rearrangement uses TRBV10-3 and TRBJ2-2; D is undetermined. The CDR3 is 11 residues long. V dropped 2 bases and J dropped 8 bases, with 3 bases sitting between them. Germline assignment: CDR1 ENHRY and CDR2 SYGVKD. In nucleotides, the CDR3 is TGTGCCATCAGTGAGATAGGGGAGCTGTTTTTT. Its translation is CAISEIGELFF.

The gene calls are TRBV9 and TRBJ1-3, with a weak D call TRBD1 (6 bases). The CDR3 runs 15 residues. The V end was cut by 1 base, the J end by 4 bases, with 12 bases between. The germline CDR1 and CDR2 sequences are SGDLS and YYNGEE. As DNA, the CDR3 is TGTGCCAGCAGCGTATACTCCGGGACAGGAAACACCATATATTTT. Residues: CASSVYSGTGNTIYF. Supplemented by reference TRBV9 and TRBJ1-3, the full variable domain reads DSGVTQTPKHLITATGQRVTLRCSPRSGDLSVYWYQQSLDQGLQFLIQYYNGEERAKGNILERFSAQQFPDLHSELNLSSLELGDSALYFCASSVYSGTGNTIYFGEGSWLTVV.

The chain couples TRBV7-8 to TRBJ2-2; 14 bases map to TRBD2. This CDR3 region has 17 residues. V dropped 7 bases and J dropped 7; count of bases not matched to a gene: 11. Looked up from germline, CDR1 is SGHVS and CDR2 is FQNEAQ. The CDR3 here is CASMTIGGLAGVGELFF. CDR3 DNA: TGTGCCAGCATGACGATTGGGGGACTAGCGGGAGTCGGGGAGCTGTTTTTT. The entire variable domain, with the rest obtained from reference TRBV7-8 and TRBJ2-2, is as follows: GAGVSQSPRYKVAKRGQDVALRCDPISGHVSLFWYQQALGQGPEFLTYFQNEAQLDKSGLPSDRFFAERPEGSVSTLKIQRTQQEDSAVYLCASMTIGGLAGVGELFFGEGSRLTVL.

The chain has TRBV6-6 and TRBJ2-1, with 7 bases aligning to TRBD2. V dropped 6 bases and J dropped 8; count of bases not matched to a gene: 13. Germline CDR1 is MNHNY and CDR2 is SVGAGI (reference sequence). The CDR3 length is 15 residues. Written as DNA, the CDR3 is TGTGCCAGCAGCATCCGGGGAGGGCCGACCCATGAGCAGTTCTTC. It translates to CASSIRGGPTHEQFF.

The DNA for the CDR3 is TGCGCCAGCAGCTATGACAGGGCCACCGGGGAGCTGTTTTTT. Amino acids: CASSYDRATGELFF. The chain links TRBV5-1 to TRBJ2-2; 7 nucleotides match TRBD1. V trimming: 3 bases; J trimming: 4 bases; junction bases outside the gene matches: 3. The CDR3 contains 14 residues. The V gene's germline CDR1 is SGHRS and CDR2 YFSETQ.

On this clone itself: The same CDR3 arises from other DNA sequences in this sample as well. V is TRBV19 and J is TRBJ1-1; TRBD1 aligns across 10 bases. Germline V lookup: CDR1 LNHDA, CDR2 SQIVND (reference sequence). V lost 5 bases, J lost 1 base, and 4 bases stayed unmatched. The CDR3 length is 15 residues. The CDR3 nucleotides read TGTGCCAGTAGTCCCCGGGACAGGGGGAACACTGAAGCTTTCTTT. Encoded protein: CASSPRDRGNTEAFF.

J is TRBJ1-5 and V is TRBV15; possible D gene TRBD1, 5 bases. The germline V gene encodes CDR1 LNHNV and CDR2 YYDKDF (reference sequence). Trimming took 0 bases from V and 5 from J, leaving 14 bases between them. This CDR3 spans 16 amino acids. This CDR3 is CATSREGWWGDQPQHF. The DNA of the CDR3 is TGTGCCACCAGCAGAGAGGGCTGGTGGGGGGATCAGCCCCAGCATTTT.

The chain employs TRBV19 and TRBJ2-7; D is possibly TRBD1 (6 bases). In germline, CDR1 is LNHDA, CDR2 SQIVND (reference sequence). The CDR3 consists of 14 residues. The V gene lost 5 bases and the J gene lost 5 bases, with 16 bases spanning the gap. CDR3 coding DNA: TGTGCCAGTAGTCCACGGCTACAGGGCAACGAGCAGTACTTC. Its protein product is CASSPRLQGNEQYF.

Regarding this clone: Different DNA sequences within this sample yield the same CDR3. The chain joins TRBV5-1 to TRBJ2-2; D possibly corresponds to TRBD2 (5 bases). V shed 0 bases and J shed 7 bases, with 13 bases lying between them. The CDR3 consists of 15 residues. Germline V gene sequence: CDR1 SGHRS, CDR2 YFSETQ. The DNA for the CDR3 is TGCGCCAGCAGCTTGGAAGGACTGTCCAGCGGGGAGCTGTTTTTT. It codes for CASSLEGLSSGELFF.

The CDR3, as DNA: TGTGCCAGCAGCATAGGGGGCGCAGGCACAGATACGCAGTATTTT. It translates to CASSIGGAGTDTQYF. The chain links TRBV11-3 to TRBJ2-3; 7 bases are shared with TRBD1. V was pared by 5 bases and J by 1 base, with 6 bases of the junction left unmatched. The germline CDR1 and CDR2 sequences are SGHNT and YENEEA. CDR3 length: 15 residues. Full variable domain (outside the CDR3, taken from reference TRBV11-3 and TRBJ2-3): EAGVVQSPRYKIIEKKQPVAFWCNPISGHNTLYWYLQNLGQGPELLIRYENEEAVDDSQLPKDRFSAERLKGVDSTLKIQPAELGDSAVYLCASSIGGAGTDTQYFGPGTRLTVL.

The chain couples TRBV24-1 to TRBJ2-1; D is perhaps TRBD1 (5 bases). CDR3 size: 13 residues. With 5 bases removed from V and 7 bases from J, the gap between germline ends came to 11 bases. Per the germline V gene, CDR1 is KGHDR and CDR2 is SFDVKD. The CDR3 DNA is TGTGCCACCAGTGGCCCCAGGGATAATGAGCAGTTCTTC. Its protein product is CATSGPRDNEQFF.

The sample holds a few counts of this clone. The chain employs TRBV12-3 or TRBV12-4 and TRBJ1-2; a possible D gene is TRBD1 (6 bases). V was cut by 4 bases and J by 5 bases, with 8 bases left in between. The CDR3 spans 12 residues. CDR3 region: CASSYREYGYTF. The DNA of the CDR3 is TGTGCCAGCAGTTACAGGGAGTATGGCTACACCTTC.